Listed here is a single T cell receptor beta chain. This sample is part of a study of cytomegalovirus exposure and HLA in healthy donors. 60 Vbeta and 13 Jbeta primers were used in PCR. Assay used: immunoSEQ multiplex PCR; TCRdb lists only in-frame clones, some missing. Found here are under 90,000 clones; the top ten clones hold roughly 15%. This CDR3 has 14 amino acids. Trimming stripped 9 bases from V and 7 bases from J, with 19 bases between. The V gene's germline CDR1 is SNHLY and CDR2 FYNNEI. The origin of this receptor is a man aged 50 or older in good health and CMV-seropositive. The sample comprised PBMCs. The rearrangement uses TRBV2 and TRBJ1-5; D is unresolved. CDR3 amino acids: CASGRERQGQPQHF. DNA for the CDR3: TGTGCCAGTGGCCGGGAGCGCCAAGGACAGCCCCAGCATTTT.